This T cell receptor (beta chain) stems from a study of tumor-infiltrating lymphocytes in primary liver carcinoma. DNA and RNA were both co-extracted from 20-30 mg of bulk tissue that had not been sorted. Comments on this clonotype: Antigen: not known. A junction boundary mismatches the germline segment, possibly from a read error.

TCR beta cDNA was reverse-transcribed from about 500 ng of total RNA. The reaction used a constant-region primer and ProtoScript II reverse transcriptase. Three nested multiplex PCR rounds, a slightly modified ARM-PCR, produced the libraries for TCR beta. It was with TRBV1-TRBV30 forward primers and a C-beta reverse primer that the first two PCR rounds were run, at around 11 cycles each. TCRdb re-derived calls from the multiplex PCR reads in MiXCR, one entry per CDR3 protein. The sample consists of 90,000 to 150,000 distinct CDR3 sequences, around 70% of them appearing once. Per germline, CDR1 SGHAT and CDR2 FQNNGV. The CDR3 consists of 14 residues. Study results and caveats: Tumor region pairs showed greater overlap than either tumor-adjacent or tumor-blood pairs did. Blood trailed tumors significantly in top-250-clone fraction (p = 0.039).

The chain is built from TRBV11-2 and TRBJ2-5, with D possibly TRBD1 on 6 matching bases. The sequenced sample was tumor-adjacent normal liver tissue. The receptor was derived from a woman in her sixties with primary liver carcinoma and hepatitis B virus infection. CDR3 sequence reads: CASSQGHGKEAQYF. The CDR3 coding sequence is TGTGCTAGCAGCCAGGGACATGGTAAAGAGGCCCAGTACTTC.